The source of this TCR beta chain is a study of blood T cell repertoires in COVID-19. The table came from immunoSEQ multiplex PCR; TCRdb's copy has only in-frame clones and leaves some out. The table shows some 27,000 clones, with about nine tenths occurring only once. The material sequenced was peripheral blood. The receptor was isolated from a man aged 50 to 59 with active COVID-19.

The CDR3 DNA sequence: TGTGCCAGCAGCTTTCCGGGACAGCCCCAGCATTTT. This codes for CASSFPGQPQHF. The rearrangement uses TRBV7-9 and TRBJ1-5; D not resolved. CDR3 length: 12 amino acids. V was trimmed by 3 bases and J by 7 bases, leaving 7 bases between them. The germline gives CDR1 SEHNR, CDR2 FQNEAQ (reference sequence).